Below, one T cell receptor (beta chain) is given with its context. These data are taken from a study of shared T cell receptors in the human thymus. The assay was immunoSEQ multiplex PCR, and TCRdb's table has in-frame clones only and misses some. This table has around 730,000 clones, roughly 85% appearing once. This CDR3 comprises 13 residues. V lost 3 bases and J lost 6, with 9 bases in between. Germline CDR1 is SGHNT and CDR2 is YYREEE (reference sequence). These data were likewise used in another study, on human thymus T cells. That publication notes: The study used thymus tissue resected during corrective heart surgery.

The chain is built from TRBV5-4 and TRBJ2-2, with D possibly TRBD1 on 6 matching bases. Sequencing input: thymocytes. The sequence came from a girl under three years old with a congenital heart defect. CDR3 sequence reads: CASSSGAPGELFF. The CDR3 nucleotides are TGTGCCAGCAGCTCAGGGGCGCCCGGGGAGCTGTTTTTT.